Listed below are T cell receptor beta chains from one sample, sequenced in a study of T cells after yellow fever vaccination. From the 5' RACE reads, TCRdb called clonotypes with MiXCR, one entry per CDR3 protein. The table has approximately 70,000 distinct CDR3 sequences, more than 5.5% seen once. The sample in question was CD8+ T cells sorted from PBMCs, obtained 10 days after the first yellow fever vaccination. Receptor source: a man aged 18 to 30 who received the YFV17D yellow fever vaccine. Both conserved end residues are trimmed from each CDR3. Clone size, where shown, is once, few, many, or a class for clones that have expanded.

v_call	clone_size	j_call	cdr3_aa
TRBV20-1	many	TRBJ2-1	SASDGEQF
TRBV6-2/TRBV6-3	-	TRBJ2-1	ASSLDSYLEQF
TRBV7-2	many	TRBJ2-6	ASSLAVGVGGANVLT
TRBV24-1	-	TRBJ2-1	ATSARAGGPCEQF
TRBV7-3	-	TRBJ2-1	ASSRTGLAALSSYNEQF
TRBV6-5	few	TRBJ1-5	ASSYSSLQPQH
TRBV10-2	-	TRBJ2-1	ASSGRGGARQF
TRBV6-2/TRBV6-3	-	TRBJ2-2	ASTSPGGSDTGELF
TRBV7-9	many	TRBJ2-2	ASSLKGAKTGELF
TRBV5-1	many	TRBJ2-1	ASSFFAGAANEQF
TRBV6-2/TRBV6-3	-	TRBJ2-7	ASSSGTGGFEQY
TRBV3-1	few	TRBJ2-7	ASSQEGQGSSRGEQY
TRBV4-1	few	TRBJ1-5	ASSQTGGYQPQH
TRBV29-1	many	TRBJ2-2	SVTSGAGELF
TRBV14	many	TRBJ2-7	ASSLRAGSYEQY
TRBV29-1	many	TRBJ2-7	SVESGRQGGYEQY
TRBV7-3	many	TRBJ2-3	ASSSSMASGYTQY
TRBV4-3	many	TRBJ2-6	ASSPGRVSGANVLT
TRBV7-2	many	TRBJ2-5	ASSFLAGGEETQY
TRBV11-2	many	TRBJ2-5	ASSLDYDFQETQY
TRBV15	many	TRBJ2-3	ATSKIRIATDTQY
TRBV12-3/TRBV12-4	many	TRBJ2-7	ASSRAGPGYEQY
TRBV5-6	many	TRBJ1-1	ASSLGLSEAF
TRBV4-3	-	TRBJ1-2	ASSQEEAPLYGYT
TRBV19	many	TRBJ2-7	ASTLLAAGGEQY
TRBV9	many	TRBJ1-1	ASSLGTANEAF
TRBV10-1	many	TRBJ1-6	ASSESNPRDRRSPLH
TRBV29-1	few	TRBJ1-2	SVEIGQGAWGYT
TRBV7-8	many	TRBJ1-5	ASSSTGPNQPQH
TRBV12-3/TRBV12-4	many	TRBJ2-1	ASRTGENEQF
TRBV29-1	few	TRBJ2-3	SVEGLEGQGPGDTQY
TRBV4-3	many	TRBJ2-1	ASSLRPPRPVMVEQF
TRBV19	few	TRBJ2-2	ASSPGPTTGELF
TRBV20-1	-	TRBJ1-2	SAIGTGDLPNYGYT
TRBV7-9	many	TRBJ2-3	ASSASPDTQY
TRBV11-2	few	TRBJ1-3	ASSLKRAQHYSGNTIY
TRBV6-1	-	TRBJ2-3	ASSPRTGWFTDTQY
TRBV12-5	many	TRBJ1-5	ASGLGGQPQH
TRBV6-2/TRBV6-3	many	TRBJ2-6	ASSPLSGANVLT
TRBV28	many	TRBJ2-5	ASRLKLPETQY